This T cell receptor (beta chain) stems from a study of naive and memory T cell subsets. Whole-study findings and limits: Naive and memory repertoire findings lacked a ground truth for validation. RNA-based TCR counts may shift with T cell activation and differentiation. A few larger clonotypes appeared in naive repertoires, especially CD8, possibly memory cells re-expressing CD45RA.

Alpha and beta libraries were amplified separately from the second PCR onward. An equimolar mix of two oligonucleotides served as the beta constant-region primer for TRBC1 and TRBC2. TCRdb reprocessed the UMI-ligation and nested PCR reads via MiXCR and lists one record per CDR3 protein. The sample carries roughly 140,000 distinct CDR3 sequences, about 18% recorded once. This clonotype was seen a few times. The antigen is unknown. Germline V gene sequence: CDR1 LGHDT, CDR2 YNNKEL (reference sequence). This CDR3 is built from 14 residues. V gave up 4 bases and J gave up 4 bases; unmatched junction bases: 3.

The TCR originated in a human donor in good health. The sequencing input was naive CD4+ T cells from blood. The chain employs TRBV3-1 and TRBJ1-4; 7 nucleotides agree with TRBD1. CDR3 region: CASSPRDSNEKLFF. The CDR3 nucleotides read TGTGCCAGCAGCCCCCGGGACAGTAATGAAAAACTGTTTTTT.